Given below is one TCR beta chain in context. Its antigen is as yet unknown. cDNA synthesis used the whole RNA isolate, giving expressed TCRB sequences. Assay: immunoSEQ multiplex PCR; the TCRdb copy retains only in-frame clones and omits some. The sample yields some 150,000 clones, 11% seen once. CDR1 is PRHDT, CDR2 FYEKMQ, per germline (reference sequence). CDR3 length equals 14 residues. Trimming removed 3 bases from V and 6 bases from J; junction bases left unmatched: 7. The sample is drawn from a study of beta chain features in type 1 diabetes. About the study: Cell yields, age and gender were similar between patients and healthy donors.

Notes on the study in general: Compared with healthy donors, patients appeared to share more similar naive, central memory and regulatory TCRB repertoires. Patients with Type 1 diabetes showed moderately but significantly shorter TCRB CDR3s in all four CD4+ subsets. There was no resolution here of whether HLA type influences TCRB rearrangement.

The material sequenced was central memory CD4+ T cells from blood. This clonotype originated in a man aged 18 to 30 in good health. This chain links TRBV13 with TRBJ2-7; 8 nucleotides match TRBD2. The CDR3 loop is CASSFAVREVEQYF. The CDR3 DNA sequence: TGTGCCAGCAGCTTTGCAGTGCGGGAGGTCGAGCAGTACTTC.